These T cell receptor beta chains were read from a single sample in a study of cytomegalovirus exposure and HLA in healthy donors. Data came from immunoSEQ multiplex PCR; TCRdb stores just in-frame clones and leaves some out. Of some 140,000 clones listed, approximately 80% are singletons. Material for sequencing was PBMCs. The receptor source for this set is a man aged 45-65 years in good health and CMV-seronegative. The CDR3 runs from the conserved cysteine through the conserved F or W. A D gene is named only where the DNA matches it firmly. The size field is filled for only some rows; it gives once, few, many or a size class.

J gene,D gene,V gene,clone size,CDR3 DNA,CDR3 protein
TRBJ2-2,TRBD2,TRBV18,-,TGTGCCAGCTCACCCTTAGCGGGAACGGACACCGGGGAGCTGTTTTTT,CASSPLAGTDTGELFF
TRBJ2-4,TRBD2,TRBV29-1,-,TGCAGCGCCAAGGGAGGGGCCAAAAACATTCAGTACTTC,CSAKGGAKNIQYF
TRBJ1-1,TRBD1,TRBV11-2,-,TGTGCCAGCAGCCTCAACAGGGGGCGAGGCACTGAAGCTTTCTTT,CASSLNRGRGTEAFF
TRBJ2-5,TRBD1,TRBV5-5,-,TGTGCCAGCACCTCTTTGGCAGGGGGCGCAAGGCTGGAGACCCAGTACTTC,CASTSLAGGARLETQYF
TRBJ2-7,-,TRBV5-4,-,TGTGCCAGCAGCTTGGAGGGGGGGGTGCGGGAGCAGTACTTC,CASSLEGGVREQYF
TRBJ2-7,-,TRBV4-1,-,TGCGCCAGCAGCCAAGCCGAGGGAAAGTTCTACGAGCAGTACTTC,CASSQAEGKFYEQYF
TRBJ1-5,TRBD1,TRBV27,few,TGTGCCAGCAGGGGACAGTGGGATCAGCCCCAGCATTTT,CASRGQWDQPQHF
TRBJ2-3,TRBD1,TRBV6-6,once,TGTGCCAGCAGATTGGACAGGGTGGCAACAGATACGCAGTATTTT,CASRLDRVATDTQYF
TRBJ1-1,-,TRBV27,-,TGTGCCAGCAGTCGGGGATTTGGATGGACTGAAGCTTTCTTT,CASSRGFGWTEAFF
TRBJ2-7,-,TRBV6-1,-,TGTGCCAGCAGTCTGCGGGGTACGAGCGAGCAGTACTTC,CASSLRGTSEQYF
TRBJ1-1,TRBD1,TRBV27,few,TGTGCCAGCAGACCCCTATCCGGGACAGGGGCAGCTTTCTTT,CASRPLSGTGAAFF
TRBJ1-2,TRBD1,TRBV5-1,few,TGCGCCAGCAGCTTGGCGACAGGGGGCGAAATCTATGGCTACACCTTC,CASSLATGGEIYGYTF
TRBJ2-5,-,TRBV10-1,-,TGCGCCAGCAGTCCCGTGGGTAGCCCTGCGGGGACCCAGTACTTC,CASSPVGSPAGTQYF
TRBJ2-7,TRBD2,TRBV7-2,-,TGTGCCAGCAGCTTAGGACTAGCGGGAGGCTACGAGCAGTACTTC,CASSLGLAGGYEQYF
TRBJ2-7,-,TRBV10-2,-,TGCGCCAGCGGGCGGGACTGGAGCTGCGAGCAGTACTTC,CASGRDWSCEQYF
TRBJ2-3,TRBD2,TRBV2,-,TGTGCCAGCAGTGTAGCGGGAGGGCCAGATACGCAGTATTTT,CASSVAGGPDTQYF
TRBJ2-2,-,TRBV4-1,-,TGCGCCAGCAGCCATCCTTCCGGGGAGCTGTTTTTT,CASSHPSGELFF
TRBJ2-1,-,TRBV19,once,TGTGCCAGTAGATGGGGGGAGCATGAGCAGTTCTTC,CASRWGEHEQFF
TRBJ2-5,-,TRBV7-8,-,TGTGCCAGCAGCTTAATGGGCCCGCTGATACAAGAGACCCAGTACTTC,CASSLMGPLIQETQYF
TRBJ1-5,-,TRBV15,-,TGTGCCACCAGCACCTTTGGATCGGGAAGTCAGCCCCAGCATTTT,CATSTFGSGSQPQHF
TRBJ2-1,-,TRBV6-4,-,TGTGCCAGCAGTGACGGGGCAGGTCTTGGGAATGAGCAGTTCTTC,CASSDGAGLGNEQFF
TRBJ2-3,TRBD2,TRBV5-4,few,TGTGCCAGCAGCTCCGGACTAGCGGGAACGGCAGATACGCAGTATTTT,CASSSGLAGTADTQYF
TRBJ2-3,TRBD2,TRBV5-1,-,TGCGCCAGCAGCCCCCATGGGCGGGAGCGCACAGATACGCAGTATTTT,CASSPHGRERTDTQYF
TRBJ1-4,-,TRBV9,-,TGTGCCAGCAGCGTAGGCGGGGCGGGAGAAAAACTGTTTTTT,CASSVGGAGEKLFF
TRBJ2-7,-,TRBV6-5,-,TGTGCCAGCAGCCGGGGTCCCCTGTTGGGCGAGCAGTACTTC,CASSRGPLLGEQYF
TRBJ2-1,-,TRBV28,few,TGTGCCAGCAGTCCCTTGAGGGGGATAAATGAGCAGTTCTTC,CASSPLRGINEQFF
TRBJ2-1,TRBD2,TRBV28,-,TGTGCCAGCAGGAAGGGACTAGCGGGGGGGAATGAGCAGTTCTTC,CASRKGLAGGNEQFF
TRBJ2-1,TRBD1,TRBV7-2,-,TGTGCCAGCAGCCCACTCGGACAGGGGGTCAATGAGCAGTTCTTC,CASSPLGQGVNEQFF
TRBJ2-1,TRBD2,TRBV6-6,-,TGTGCCAGCAGTTACGGGGTAGCGGGACGATTCAATGAGCAGTTCTTC,CASSYGVAGRFNEQFF
TRBJ2-5,-,TRBV5-1,-,TGCGCCAGCAGCCCGGGGGACAGCCAAGAGACCCAGTACTTC,CASSPGDSQETQYF
TRBJ2-1,-,TRBV7-2,-,TGTGCCAGCACCCCGAGCGGGTCAACCTACAATGAGCAGTTCTTC,CASTPSGSTYNEQFF
TRBJ1-5,-,TRBV29-1,-,TGCAGCGTTGACCCTCGACCGGGACTTAAGGGGAATCAGCCCCAGCATTTT,CSVDPRPGLKGNQPQHF
TRBJ2-5,TRBD1,TRBV11-2,-,TGTGCCAGCAGCTTAGGGTTAAGACAGGGTAAAGAGACCCAGTACTTC,CASSLGLRQGKETQYF
TRBJ1-2,TRBD1,TRBV28,-,TGTGCCAGCAGAGAACCGGGACAGGCTTCATATGGCTACACCTTC,CASREPGQASYGYTF
TRBJ2-6,-,TRBV5-4,few,TGTGCCAGCAGCTTATACTCTGGGGCCAACGTCCTGACTTTC,CASSLYSGANVLTF
TRBJ2-3,TRBD1,TRBV11-2,-,TGTGCCAGCAGCTTAAGGGACAGGGGCCTCGGCACAGATACGCAGTATTTT,CASSLRDRGLGTDTQYF
TRBJ2-5,TRBD1,TRBV6-5,-,TGTGCCAGCAGGTTAACAGGGGGAGAGACCCAGTACTTC,CASRLTGGETQYF
TRBJ2-7,TRBD1,TRBV5-4,once,TGTGCCAGCAGCTTGGTGCGGACAGGGACCTACGAGCAGTACTTC,CASSLVRTGTYEQYF
TRBJ1-5,-,TRBV4-3,-,TGCGCCAGCAGCCAGACCCCAGGGTTGGATCAGCCCCAGCATTTT,CASSQTPGLDQPQHF
TRBJ2-3,TRBD2,TRBV10-2,-,TGCGCCAGCAGTGGGGGACTAGGGGTAGATACGCAGTATTTT,CASSGGLGVDTQYF
TRBJ2-7,-,TRBV20-1,-,TGCAGTTCGAGCCCCATATACGAGCAGTACTTC,CSSSPIYEQYF
TRBJ1-2,-,TRBV28,-,TGTGCCAGCACCTTTGCGGGGAGCTATGGCTACACCTTC,CASTFAGSYGYTF
TRBJ2-4,TRBD2,TRBV7-2,-,TGTGCCAGCAGCCGAAGACTAGCGGGAGGGGGAAACATTCAGTACTTC,CASSRRLAGGGNIQYF
TRBJ1-4,TRBD1,TRBV5-1,-,TGCGCCAGCAGCCCCGACAGGGGGCGATCGGCTAATGAAAAACTGTTTTTT,CASSPDRGRSANEKLFF
TRBJ1-1,-,TRBV30,-,TGTGCCTGGAGTGTCCGGGGAGATACTGAAGCTTTCTTT,CAWSVRGDTEAFF
TRBJ2-1,TRBD2,TRBV6-5,-,TGTGCCAGCAGACCCGGGACTAGCGGGAGTAATGAGCAGTTCTTC,CASRPGTSGSNEQFF
TRBJ1-2,TRBD1,TRBV5-4,once,TGTGCCAGCAGCACGAAAAGATTTCAGGGGGGAAGCTATGGCTACACCTTC,CASSTKRFQGGSYGYTF